Reported below is one TCR beta chain. Its antigen is not known. The diagnostic criteria for definite or probable disease, as recently defined, were met by the patients with Susac syndrome. The data derive from a study of CD8 T cells in Susac syndrome. General study findings and limits: Individuals included in the TCR sequencing and HLA analysis were acknowledged by the study to be relatively few in number. The authors found no clonal expansion in Susac syndrome CD4+ T cell repertoires.

Reverse transcription used about 0.45 to 1 ug RNA and random hexamers. Each CDR3 protein is one row after TCRdb ran MiXCR on the immunoSEQ multiplex PCR reads. The table records some 96,000 distinct CDR3 sequences, roughly 94% of them present only once. Sequenced input: CD4+ T cells from PBMCs. The sequence derives from a human donor with Susac syndrome.

The CDR3 protein is CASSYPLDHEQYF. The CDR3 DNA follows: TGTGCCAGCAGTTACCCCCTGGACCACGAGCAGTACTTC. The rearrangement uses TRBV6-6 and TRBJ2-7; no definite D call. The ends were cut back, 2 bases at V and 5 bases at J, with 10 bases in the middle. The CDR3 runs to 13 residues. The germline V gene encodes CDR1 MNHNY and CDR2 SVGAGI (reference sequence).